Here is one T cell receptor (beta chain) with its context. The antigen remains unidentified. This sample is part of a study of shared clonotypes between healthy human individuals. Study as a whole: Ranging from 18 to 49 in age, donors were two women and a few men. Study observations and caveats: In having few donors, the study represented limited genetic and exposure-history diversity.

Positive CCR7 selection of CD45RO-negative cells yielded the naive CD8 cells, and terminally differentiated effector memory CD45RA+ cells were excluded. Each PCR replicate from the sorted subsets contained about 200 ng DNA, which is 30,000 or so T cell genomes. The assay was immunoSEQ multiplex PCR, and TCRdb's table has in-frame clones only and misses some. The sample contains more than 2 million clones, 93% of which appear only once. Trimming shortened V by 6 bases and J by 6 bases, and 12 bases separated the two germline ends. CDR1 MNHEY and CDR2 SMNVEV come from the germline V gene (reference sequence). The CDR3 is made up of 12 amino acids.

This chain joins TRBV27 and TRBJ2-7; the D gene is possibly TRBD2 (6 bases). What was sequenced was naive CD8+ T cells from PBMCs. The receptor comes from a young man in good health. Some clones in this sample may be carry-over from other donors' samples. CDR3 loop: CASSGGLPEQYF. As DNA, the CDR3 is TGTGCCAGCAGCGGAGGACTACCCGAGCAGTACTTC.